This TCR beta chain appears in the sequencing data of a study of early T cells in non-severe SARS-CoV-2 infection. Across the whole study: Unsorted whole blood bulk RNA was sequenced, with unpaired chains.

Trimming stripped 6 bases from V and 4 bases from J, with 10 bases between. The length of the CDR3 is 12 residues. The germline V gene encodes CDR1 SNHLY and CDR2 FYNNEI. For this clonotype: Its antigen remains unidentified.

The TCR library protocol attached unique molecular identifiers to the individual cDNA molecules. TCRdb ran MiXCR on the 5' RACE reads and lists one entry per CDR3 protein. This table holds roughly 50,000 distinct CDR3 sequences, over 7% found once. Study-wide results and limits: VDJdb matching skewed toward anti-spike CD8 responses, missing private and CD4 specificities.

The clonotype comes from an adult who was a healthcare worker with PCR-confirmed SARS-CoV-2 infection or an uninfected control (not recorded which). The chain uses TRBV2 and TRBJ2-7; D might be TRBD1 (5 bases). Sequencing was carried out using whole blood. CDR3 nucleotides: TGTGCCAGCAGGGTCAGGGCGTACGAGCAGTACTTC. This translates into CASRVRAYEQYF.